The clone carrying this T cell receptor beta chain was counted a few times. Its antigen is currently unknown. The data were obtained in a study of blood T cells in healthy people across ages. The study's findings and limits: Naive CD4+ cells and diversity were both higher in long-lived donors than in aged donors.

The V gene lost 6 bases and the J gene lost 6 bases, with 10 bases spanning the gap. The CDR3 consists of 12 residues. Germline V gives CDR1 MNHNY, CDR2 SVGAGI (reference sequence). Each sample yielded at least 5.5 micrograms of PBMC total RNA. Next came a second PCR, run for roughly 7 to 12 cycles, which used a sample-barcoded 5' primer along with a J-beta primer mix. TCRdb re-called the 5' RACE reads through MiXCR, storing one row per CDR3 protein. The sample holds about 1.5 million distinct CDR3 sequences, around 40% seen once. Sequenced input: blood. The clonotype comes from a woman aged 18-29 years in good health. The chain couples TRBV6-6 to TRBJ2-3, with D maybe TRBD2 (6 bases). The CDR3 nucleotides are TGTGCCAGCAGCGGGACTCTTGATACGCAGTATTTT. Translation gives CASSGTLDTQYF.